The 25 T cell receptor beta chains below all came from one sample that was sequenced in a study of T cells expressing NK-cell markers. TCRdb reprocessed the 5' RACE reads, with one entry per CDR3 protein and no DNA. The sample includes around 180,000 distinct CDR3 sequences. Sample: blood T cells: a sorted CD56 or NKG2C T cell subset, CD4+ or CD8+ T cells, or bulk PBMC T cells (not recorded which). These receptors all come from a man aged 18 to 69 in good health.

The gene calls are TRBV2 and TRBJ1-1. Germline loops: CDR1 SNHLY, CDR2 FYNNEI. The CDR3 runs 14 residues. The CDR3 is CASSSRSSDTEAFF.

The V call is TRBV25-1, the J call TRBJ2-3; TCRdb's assignment of TRBD2 cannot be checked, as there is no DNA. The germline CDR1 and CDR2 sequences are MGHDK and SYGVNS. This CDR3 is built from 15 residues. The CDR3: CASSEYREGADTQYF.

V is TRBV7-3 and J is TRBJ2-1; the TCRdb call, TRBD2, lacks DNA for checking. In germline, CDR1 is SGHTA, CDR2 FQGTGA. The CDR3 consists of 16 residues. CDR3 residues: CASSLTSGASYNEQFF.

This chain connects TRBV4-2 to TRBJ1-4; TCRdb proposes TRBD1, but this gene call is untestable without DNA. The V gene's germline CDR1 is LGHNA and CDR2 YNFKEQ. This CDR3 region has 15 residues. The CDR3 sequence is CASSQTGDIVGKLFF.

The V call is TRBV5-6, the J call TRBJ2-3. Germline CDR1 and CDR2: SGHDT and YYEEEE. The CDR3 runs to 14 residues. Here the CDR3 reads CASSLAAWTDTQYF.

The gene calls are TRBV29-1 and TRBJ2-7. Germline CDR1 reads SQVTM; CDR2 reads ANQGSEA. The CDR3 spans 13 residues. The CDR3 sequence is CSVHLLNSYEQYF.

The V and J genes are TRBV11-2 and TRBJ1-4. The CDR3 runs 15 residues. Germline values: CDR1 SGHAT, CDR2 FQNNGV. The CDR3 is CASSSTHLKNEKLFF.

The chain employs TRBV28 and TRBJ1-4; as DNA is missing, the TRBD1 call by TCRdb cannot be tested. Germline CDR1 is MDHEN and CDR2 is SYDVKM. This CDR3 spans 14 amino acids. CDR3 protein: CASSSPRQIEKLFF.

The genes are TRBV7-4 and TRBJ1-4. This CDR3 has 14 amino acids. Germline values: CDR1 SGHVT, CDR2 SQSDAQ. The CDR3 loop is CASSFGRINEKLFF.

This rearrangement joins TRBV29-1 to TRBJ2-2. The CDR3 totals 12 residues. Germline V gives CDR1 SQVTM, CDR2 ANQGSEA. The CDR3 protein is CSSLGNTGELFF.

The chain recombines TRBV29-1 with TRBJ2-7. The CDR3 length is 12 residues. Germline CDR1 and CDR2: SQVTM and ANQGSEA. The CDR3 sequence is CSVVDGAYEQYF.

This chain uses TRBV7-9 with TRBJ2-1; absent DNA, TCRdb's TRBD2 call cannot be checked. The length of the CDR3 is 16 residues. CDR1 SEHNR and CDR2 FQNEAQ come from the germline V gene (reference sequence). This CDR3 is CASSSSTSGGVNEQFF.

The CDR3 is CASSFYTDSGNTIYF. The chain carries TRBV7-9 and TRBJ1-3. CDR1 and CDR2 (germline): SEHNR, FQNEAQ (reference sequence). The length of the CDR3 is 15 residues.

The chain is built from TRBV9 and TRBJ1-6; TCRdb's D call of TRBD1 is untestable without DNA. Germline assignment: CDR1 SGDLS and CDR2 YYNGEE. CDR3 length equals 13 residues. The CDR3 loop is CASGQTYNSPLHF.

This sequence joins TRBV5-1 and TRBJ2-6; TCRdb outputs TRBD1, but without DNA this stays unchecked. The CDR3 contains 16 residues. The germline V gene has CDR1 SGHRS and CDR2 YFSETQ. CDR3 protein: CASSLGGSTGANVLTF.

The chain joins TRBV6-4 to TRBJ2-3; TCRdb returns TRBD1, unconfirmable since there is no DNA. CDR1 is MRHNA and CDR2 is SNTAGT in the germline V gene. The CDR3 is made up of 15 amino acids. This CDR3 reads CASSDSGTGPDTQYF.

The chain carries TRBV7-3 and TRBJ2-1; TCRdb's assignment of TRBD1 cannot be checked, as there is no DNA. Per germline, CDR1 SGHTA and CDR2 FQGTGA. The CDR3 is made up of 12 amino acids. The CDR3 loop is CASSWGANEQFF.

V is TRBV11-2 and J is TRBJ2-3; no DNA is available, so the TRBD2 call from TCRdb remains unchecked. This CDR3 is built from 17 residues. Germline loops: CDR1 SGHAT, CDR2 FQNNGV. The CDR3: CASSFREEGTRTDTQYF.

CDR3 amino acids: CASSLTDSGSYEQYF. The chain uses TRBV12-3 or TRBV12-4 and TRBJ2-7; TCRdb designates TRBD1, a call that cannot be tested without DNA. The CDR3 length is 15 residues.

The chain combines TRBV20-1 with TRBJ1-1; the TCRdb D gene call, TRBD1, has no DNA to confirm it. This CDR3 spans 13 amino acids. Germline assignment: CDR1 DFQATT and CDR2 SNEGSKA (reference sequence). CDR3 sequence: CSARTGKNTEAFF.

The V and J genes are TRBV12-3 or TRBV12-4 and TRBJ1-1; TCRdb returns TRBD1, unconfirmable since there is no DNA. The CDR3 covers 15 residues. The CDR3 protein is CASSNRGDANTEAFF.

The chain carries TRBV27 and TRBJ2-7; as DNA is missing, the TRBD1 call by TCRdb cannot be tested. Germline-derived CDR1 and CDR2 are MNHEY and SMNVEV (reference sequence). The CDR3 has 17 residues. The chain's CDR3 is CASGPGKGGGGVYEQYF.

V is TRBV27 and J is TRBJ2-3; TCRdb designates TRBD1, a call that cannot be tested without DNA. CDR3 length equals 17 residues. Germline assignment: CDR1 MNHEY and CDR2 SMNVEV (reference sequence). This chain's CDR3 is CASSSPTSTGRTGLEYF.

The rearrangement links TRBV29-1 to TRBJ2-1; TCRdb gives TRBD2 as the D gene, but with no DNA this cannot be confirmed. The CDR3 length is 14 residues. CDR1 SQVTM and CDR2 ANQGSEA come from the germline V gene. CDR3 in amino acids: CSVGPSGSYNEQFF.

The J gene is TRBJ1-5, the V gene TRBV25-1; as DNA is missing, the TRBD1 call by TCRdb cannot be tested. This CDR3 is 15 amino acids long. Germline assignment: CDR1 MGHDK and CDR2 SYGVNS. The CDR3 sequence: CASSPLGGENQPQHF.